This TCR beta chain was captured in a study of graft-versus-host responses after intestinal transplantation (dated by TCRdb to the early 2020s). At the level of the whole study: The transplants that recipients got were multivisceral, liver-intestinal, or isolated intestinal. The cohort enrolled fewer than 25 intestinal transplant recipients including one retransplant, and a few patients lacking pretransplant specimens were excluded. After intestinal transplantation, graft-versus-host and host-versus-graft alloreactive T cell clones in the graft, circulation and bone marrow were tracked using bulk TCR-beta CDR3 sequencing. Samples from three later patients were sequenced in-house on an Illumina MiSeq with MiXCR processing rather than by the commercial service. A peak of at least 4% donor T cells among recipient peripheral blood mononuclear cells was the definition used for donor T cell macrochimerism. Anti-thymocyte globulin induction was given to all recipients, followed by maintenance tacrolimus and steroids for 3 to 4 years. To identify alloreactive clones, pre-transplant mixed lymphocyte reaction products were sequenced and compared with unstimulated pre-transplant donor and recipient T cells. Study-wide conclusions, independent of this receptor: Early after transplant, declines in HvG clones were associated with peak levels of circulating GvH clones. GvH clones were found in recipient bone marrow, and some of the GvH clones appeared earlier in ileal mucosa or blood, which is consistent with an intestinal mucosal origin. Conclusions were limited by the relatively low number and heterogeneity of intestinal transplant patients. In the allografts of patients with donor T cell macrochimerism, GvH to HvG T cell clonal ratios were high.

Libraries were prepared through the immunoSEQ multiplex PCR assay. High-throughput TCR-beta CDR3 sequencing of genomic DNA from most patients was performed by Adaptive Biotechnologies. The study's own analysis went as follows. TCR sequencing data for over 15 patients were retrieved from Adaptive's ImmunoSEQ software; a few other patients were processed with MiXCR and VDJtools. CDR3 nucleotide sequences shared between donor and recipient were removed because their origin could not be assigned. To be classed as alloreactive, a clone needed at least 2-fold expansion over unstimulated cells and a minimum CFSE-low frequency of 0.002% (template counts) or 0.001% (read counts). Clones detected in sequenced pre-transplant spleen, lymph node, or MLR CFSE-low populations of the donor or recipient were defined as mappable. Cumulative frequency of alloreactive clones was calculated as a percentage of all sequences weighted by copy number. TCRdb obtained this table from immuneACCESS and retained in-frame rearrangements with V and J assigned. These tables miss some clones; where compared with another copy, unresolved V genes account for less than half of the shortfall, and the remainder is unexplained. That table furnishes V, J and clone size, whereas the DNA furnished D and trimming. Recorded for this sample are tens of thousands of clones; around 90% of them occurred a single time. 2% to 2.5% of the sample goes to the ten largest clones.

Notes on this clone: Its antigen target is currently unknown. No much larger clone is present one base from it, and per-base qualities are unavailable.

Blood samples were collected up to 4 times in the first month after transplant and then at least monthly when available. The sample consisted of PBMCs, taken approximately 320 days after intestinal transplant. This TCR derives from a human patient who received an intestinal transplant, so some T cells may come from the graft donor.

The nucleotides read TGTGCCAGCAGTCCCCGGGACATTCGGGAGACCCAGTACTTC. It translates as CASSPRDIRETQYF. Recombination connected TRBV27 to TRBJ2-5, with a tentative D gene TRBD1 over 6 matching bases. The germline V gene (reference sequence) yields MNHEY for CDR1 and SMNVEV for CDR2. From cysteine to phenylalanine, the CDR3 is 14 amino acids long. Only the CDR3 portion is preserved as DNA: 42 bases, with reading frame beginning at the first base. The germline ends are 15 bases apart after V is trimmed by 5 bases and J by 5 bases.